This T cell receptor (beta chain) was sequenced during a study of shared clonotypes between healthy human individuals. Study-wide background: A couple of women and a few men aged 18 to 49 served as donors. Findings of the study overall: Across subsets, estimated richness was generally greater for naive than for memory populations.

Naive CD8 cells comprised CD45RO-negative, CCR7-positively selected cells, excluding terminally differentiated effector memory CD45RA+ cells. Genomic DNA of each subset was evenly split across several immunoSEQ plates. Using immunoSEQ multiplex PCR, the repertoire was profiled, and TCRdb retains in-frame clones only, with some absent. The profile covers about 2 million clones, with approximately 94% appearing a single time and 1.2% taken by the ten largest. The length of the CDR3 is 14 residues. V lost 8 bases to trimming and J lost 6 bases, with 17 bases between them. Germline-derived CDR1 and CDR2 are SGHRS and YFSETQ. This clone appeared a single time. The target antigen is unknown.

Sequences were obtained from naive CD8+ T cells sorted from blood. The chain carries TRBV5-1 and TRBJ2-2; a weak D match, TRBD1 (6 bases). This receptor was identified in a man aged 18 to 29 in good health. The CDR3 DNA sequence: TGCGCCAGTACCCAGGGGACCCTCCCCGGGGAGCTGTTTTTT. This sequence encodes CASTQGTLPGELFF.